A single sample gave rise to the 9 T cell receptor beta chains below, sequenced in a study of CD8+ T cells in alopecia areata. Extracted from the samples, RNA was reverse transcribed into cDNA to serve as the sequencing template. Here immunoSEQ multiplex PCR was the method, and the copy in TCRdb shows in-frame clones only, minus some. The table records around 140,000 clones, around three fifths of them present only once. The material was CD4+ T cells sorted from blood, obtained at week 0. The receptors were sampled from a human donor with alopecia areata.

This clone turned up a few times. V gene TRBV5-4 combines with J gene TRBJ2-1; D could derive from TRBD1 or TRBD2 (6 bases each). Trimming left V 3 bases short and J 2 bases short, with 12 bases between. This CDR3 comprises 15 residues. Germline-derived CDR1 and CDR2 are SGHNT and YYREEE (reference sequence). CDR3 nucleotides: TGTGCCAGCAGCTCAGAAGGGGGGCCCTACAATGAGCAGTTCTTC. This translates into CASSSEGGPYNEQFF.

The chain recombines TRBV4-3 with TRBJ2-1; 11 bases align to TRBD2. The germline gives CDR1 LGHNA, CDR2 YSLEER. The V gene end was trimmed by 3 bases and the J gene end by 4 bases; junction bases not matched to a gene: 5. The CDR3 consists of 16 residues. The CDR3 spells CASSHAGTSGYNEQFF. In DNA form, the CDR3 reads TGCGCCAGCAGCCATGCCGGGACTAGCGGTTACAATGAGCAGTTCTTC.

The chain carries TRBV29-1 and TRBJ2-7, with 8 bases aligning to TRBD1. Germline CDR1 SQVTM, CDR2 ANQGSEA. CDR3 length: 12 amino acids. The V and J ends lost 7 bases and 5 bases, in that order; junction bases with no gene match: 7. CDR3 protein: CSGGQVGDEQYF. The CDR3 DNA reads as TGCAGCGGGGGACAGGTGGGGGACGAGCAGTACTTC.

This chain links TRBV29-1 with TRBJ1-1; a weak D match, TRBD1 (6 bases). V lost 6 bases, J lost 5 bases, and 22 bases lay in between. This CDR3 contains 15 residues. Looked up from germline, CDR1 is SQVTM and CDR2 is ANQGSEA. The CDR3 bases are TGCAGCGTGGGGTTACTGGACAGTTCGGGGACTGAAGCTTTCTTT. It codes for CSVGLLDSSGTEAFF.

V is TRBV7-2 and J is TRBJ1-6; D not certain. This CDR3 is built from 13 residues. Germline V gives CDR1 SGHTA, CDR2 FQGNSA. Trimming cost V 8 bases and J 6 bases, with 11 bases left between them. The CDR3 loop reads CASRWAFNSPLHF. The CDR3 coding sequence is TGTGCCAGCCGGTGGGCGTTTAATTCACCCCTCCACTTT.

CDR3 region: CASSPVGTSGGAGEQFF. CDR3 DNA: TGTGCCAGCAGCCCAGTTGGGACTAGCGGGGGGGCAGGTGAGCAGTTCTTC. The chain joins TRBV9 to TRBJ2-1; 16 bases agree with TRBD2. Germline CDR1 and CDR2: SGDLS and YYNGEE. This CDR3 comprises 17 residues. Trimming took 4 bases from V and 9 from J; bases not matched to a gene: 10.

The sample holds a few counts of this clone. This chain uses TRBV4-1 with TRBJ2-7; D ambiguous. V lost 1 base, J lost 2 bases, and 18 bases lay in between. CDR1 and CDR2 (germline): MGHRA, YSYEKL. The CDR3 length is 17 residues. CDR3 coding DNA: TGCGCCAGCAGCCAAGGGGCCCTCACTGGGCTACCCTACGAGCAGTACTTC. This translates into CASSQGALTGLPYEQYF.

The gene calls are TRBV5-1 and TRBJ1-1; D gene unclear. Trimming stripped 3 bases from V and 1 base from J, with 7 bases between. The length of the CDR3 is 13 residues. CDR1 SGHRS and CDR2 YFSETQ come from the germline V gene. The CDR3 is CASSSTENTEAFF. In DNA, the CDR3 is TGCGCCAGCAGCTCAACAGAGAACACTGAAGCTTTCTTT.

In regard to this clone: Within the sample, other DNA sequences also encode this same CDR3. This rearrangement joins TRBV4-2 to TRBJ2-5; D is uncertain. The V gene's germline CDR1 is LGHNA and CDR2 YNFKEQ. The CDR3 loop spans 12 amino acids. Trimming stripped 0 bases from V and 5 bases from J, with 4 bases between. The CDR3 here is CASSQDRETQYF. The CDR3 DNA reads as TGTGCCAGCAGCCAAGATCGGGAGACCCAGTACTTC.